Below, 18 T cell receptor beta chains from the same sample are listed, as sequenced in a study of blood T cell repertoires in COVID-19. Sequencing used immunoSEQ multiplex PCR; TCRdb keeps in-frame clones, though not all of them. The table records 120,000 to 150,000 clones, roughly 90% of them present only once. Sequenced input: PBMCs or T cells enriched from blood (not recorded which). The receptors were gathered from a woman between 25 and 40 years old with acute COVID-19.

V and J are TRBV27 and TRBJ2-5; TRBD1 aligns across 11 bases. The V segment lost 5 bases and the J segment 5 bases; nucleotides outside the gene matches: 10. Germline CDR1 and CDR2: MNHEY and SMNVEV (reference sequence). This CDR3 region has 16 residues. The CDR3 sequence is CASSRTDRGLGETQYF. The DNA for the CDR3 is TGTGCCAGCAGTCGCACGGACAGGGGGCTTGGGGAGACCCAGTACTTC.

The V call is TRBV28, the J call TRBJ2-7; TRBD1 is a possible D gene (6 bases). The V and J ends lost 8 bases and 5 bases respectively, with 13 bases between them. The CDR3 loop spans 12 amino acids. The germline CDR1 and CDR2 sequences are MDHEN and SYDVKM. The CDR3 sequence is CASQQGSHEQYF. The CDR3 nucleotides are TGTGCCAGCCAACAGGGTTCCCACGAGCAGTACTTC.

The V and J genes are TRBV20-1 and TRBJ1-1; the match to TRBD1 covers 8 bases. V gave up 4 bases and J gave up 0 bases; unmatched junction bases: 19. The CDR3 loop spans 19 amino acids. Germline CDR1 and CDR2: DFQATT and SNEGSKA (reference sequence). CDR3 sequence reads: CSAIDDGGQGRFMNTEAFF. CDR3 in DNA: TGCAGTGCTATTGACGACGGTGGACAGGGAAGATTCATGAACACTGAAGCTTTCTTT.

The chain has TRBV19 and TRBJ1-2; no clear D. The germline V and J ends were trimmed by 3 bases and 5 bases, with 13 bases remaining between them. Germline CDR1 reads LNHDA; CDR2 reads SQIVND (reference sequence). The CDR3 consists of 14 residues. CDR3 nucleotide sequence: TGTGCCAGTAGTATGGTCCGGGTAGAGTATGGCTACACCTTC. Protein product: CASSMVRVEYGYTF.

The V and J genes are TRBV27 and TRBJ2-7; TRBD2 is a possible D gene (5 bases). The CDR3 has 14 amino acids. Trimming left V 7 bases short and J 4 bases short, with 17 bases between. Germline values: CDR1 MNHEY, CDR2 SMNVEV (reference sequence). The CDR3 region is CASTKAGLLYEQYF. CDR3 DNA: TGTGCCAGCACCAAAGCTGGACTGCTATACGAGCAGTACTTC.

The chain is built from TRBV18 and TRBJ1-1; TRBD1 aligns across 7 bases. J lost 7 bases, V lost 8 bases, and 10 bases had no gene match. Germline V gene lookup returns CDR1 KGHSH and CDR2 LQKENI. The CDR3 has 13 residues. The CDR3 DNA reads as TGTGCCAGCGCATTGACAGGGAAGTTTGAAGCTTTCTTT. Its protein product is CASALTGKFEAFF.

V is TRBV11-2 and J is TRBJ2-7; the D gene is possibly TRBD1 (6 bases). V dropped 7 bases and J dropped 0 bases, with 13 bases sitting between them. CDR3 length: 14 amino acids. CDR1 is SGHAT and CDR2 is FQNNGV in the germline V gene. CDR3 in amino acids: CASTPQGISYEQYF. The CDR3 region has the DNA TGTGCCAGCACCCCCCAGGGGATCTCCTACGAGCAGTACTTC.

This clone was seen just once. This chain links TRBV10-3 with TRBJ2-7, with D uncertain. Per germline, CDR1 ENHRY and CDR2 SYGVKD. CDR3 length equals 13 residues. V was cut by 0 bases and J by 3 bases, with 6 bases left in between. Written as DNA, the CDR3 is TGTGCCATCAGTGAGTCTTTACTCTACGAGCAGTACTTC. Its protein product is CAISESLLYEQYF.

The gene calls are TRBV27 and TRBJ2-5; D call uncertain. This CDR3 has 13 residues. Germline V gives CDR1 MNHEY, CDR2 SMNVEV (reference sequence). Trimming left V 3 bases short and J 0 bases short, with 5 bases between. Here the CDR3 reads CASSLRNQETQYF. The CDR3 coding sequence is TGTGCCAGCAGTTTGCGCAACCAAGAGACCCAGTACTTC.

The chain is built from TRBV19 and TRBJ2-1; 8 positions match TRBD2. The CDR3 loop spans 14 amino acids. Germline-derived CDR1 and CDR2 are LNHDA and SQIVND (reference sequence). The ends lost 6 bases at V and 7 bases at J; junction bases unmatched: 8. As DNA, the CDR3 is TGTGCCAGTAGAAGGACTAGCTCAAGGAATGAGCAGTTCTTC. Its protein product is CASRRTSSRNEQFF.

The V gene is TRBV28, the J gene TRBJ2-7; unclear D gene. V lost 6 bases, J lost 2 bases, and 17 bases lay in between. Germline CDR1 and CDR2: MDHEN and SYDVKM. CDR3 length: 15 residues. CDR3 nucleotides: TGTGCCAGCAGAAAGAGCGTCATCTTAACCTACGAGCAGTACTTC. Amino acids: CASRKSVILTYEQYF.

This sequence joins TRBV5-6 and TRBJ2-1; 10 positions match TRBD2. The CDR3 runs to 14 residues. V gave up 0 bases and J gave up 13 bases; unmatched junction bases: 7. Per the germline V gene, CDR1 is SGHDT and CDR2 is YYEEEE. For the CDR3, the DNA is TGTGCCAGCAGCTTGGGGACTAGCGGAAGCTACCAGTTCTTC. Residues: CASSLGTSGSYQFF.

The chain carries TRBV27 and TRBJ2-1; 8 bases line up with TRBD2. The CDR3 totals 16 residues. From germline, CDR1 is MNHEY and CDR2 SMNVEV (reference sequence). V trimming: 5 bases; J trimming: 0 bases; junction bases outside the gene matches: 6. The CDR3 DNA reads TGTGCCAGCAGTCACTCCAGCGGGGGCTCCTACAATGAGCAGTTCTTC. This codes for CASSHSSGGSYNEQFF.

This clone was observed once. This chain links TRBV4-1 with TRBJ1-4, with TRBD1 matching over 9 bases. V dropped 5 bases and J dropped 8; count of bases not matched to a gene: 6. The CDR3 contains 14 residues. The germline V gene has CDR1 MGHRA and CDR2 YSYEKL. The CDR3 sequence: CASSRRDREEKLFF. The DNA for the CDR3 is TGCGCCAGCAGCAGACGGGACAGGGAGGAAAAACTGTTTTTT.

CDR3 sequence (DNA): TGTGCCAGTAGTATAGTAGGTGGGAGTCGGCGGGTCGGGAACACCGGGGAGCTGTTTTTT. Translated: CASSIVGGSRRVGNTGELFF. The rearrangement joins TRBV19 to TRBJ2-2; D perhaps matches TRBD2 (5 bases). Trimming cost V 1 base and J 1 base, with 22 bases left between them. Germline V gene sequence: CDR1 LNHDA, CDR2 SQIVND (reference sequence). The CDR3 covers 20 residues.

The CDR3 nucleotides read TGTGCCAGCAGTGAAGGTTTGGACAGGGGCGCCAACGTCCTGACTTTC. Protein: CASSEGLDRGANVLTF. The V and J genes are TRBV2 and TRBJ2-6; 9 bases are a match to TRBD1. V dropped 1 base and J dropped 7; count of bases not matched to a gene: 5. Germline values: CDR1 SNHLY, CDR2 FYNNEI. The CDR3 extends over 16 amino acids.

This clone was observed a single time. The chain uses TRBV28 and TRBJ2-3, with D unresolved. The CDR3 runs to 14 residues. Germline assignment: CDR1 MDHEN and CDR2 SYDVKM. V dropped 8 bases and J dropped 0 bases, with 12 bases sitting between them. This CDR3 reads CASSDFSSTDTQYF. CDR3 bases: TGTGCCAGCTCTGACTTTTCTAGCACAGATACGCAGTATTTT.

V is TRBV28 and J is TRBJ2-7; 8 nucleotides line up with TRBD2. With V trimmed by 6 bases and J by 4 bases, 11 bases remained unmatched. Germline loops: CDR1 MDHEN, CDR2 SYDVKM. CDR3 length equals 15 residues. The CDR3 DNA follows: TGTGCCAGCAGGGAACCGGGGGGGAGATCGTACGAGCAGTACTTC. This translates into CASREPGGRSYEQYF. Complete variable domain (other parts from reference TRBV28 and TRBJ2-7): DVKVTQSSRYLVKRTGEKVFLECVQDMDHENMFWYRQDPGLGLRLIYFSYDVKMKEKGDIPEGYSVSREKKERFSLILESASTNQTSMYLCASREPGGRSYEQYFGPGTRLTVT.